The 12 T cell receptor beta chains listed next were all sequenced from one sample in a study of cytomegalovirus exposure and HLA in healthy donors. PCR was performed using 60 Vbeta and 13 Jbeta primers. Libraries were prepared by immunoSEQ multiplex PCR; TCRdb keeps only in-frame clonotypes and omits some of them. Among over 130,000 clones listed, more than 70% were seen once. Sequenced sample: PBMCs. The receptors here all came from a man in his forties or fifties in good health and CMV-seronegative.

The J gene is TRBJ1-1, the V gene TRBV7-2, with 7 nucleotides matching TRBD1. J gave up 7 bases and V 4 bases, and 12 bases lay outside the gene matches. This CDR3 has 15 residues. From germline, CDR1 is SGHTA and CDR2 FQGNSA. This CDR3 reads CASSWRQGVNGEAFF. CDR3 DNA sequence: TGTGCCAGCAGCTGGAGACAGGGAGTAAATGGTGAAGCTTTCTTT. Full variable domain (outside the CDR3, taken from reference TRBV7-2 and TRBJ1-1): GAGVSQSPSNKVTEKGKDVELRCDPISGHTALYWYRQSLGQGLEFLIYFQGNSAPDKSGLPSDRFSAERTGGSVSTLTIQRTQQEDSAVYLCASSWRQGVNGEAFFGQGTRLTVV.

In nucleotides, the CDR3 is TGTGCCAGCAGCGGACAGGGGGTTGGGGAAAAACTGTTTTTT. It encodes CASSGQGVGEKLFF. V gene TRBV9 combines with J gene TRBJ1-4; TRBD1 matches at 9 bases. This CDR3 has 14 residues. The V and J ends lost 3 bases and 8 bases, in that order; junction bases with no gene match: 5. CDR1 and CDR2 (germline): SGDLS, YYNGEE.

V usage is TRBV6-1 and J usage is TRBJ2-6; 7 bases align to TRBD1. This CDR3 has 16 residues. The J segment lost 0 bases and the V segment lost 4 bases, leaving 3 bases of the junction unmatched. Germline-derived CDR1 and CDR2 are MNHNS and SASEGT. The CDR3 protein is CASSGTGRSGANVLTF. In nucleotides, the CDR3 is TGTGCCAGCAGTGGGACAGGACGCTCTGGGGCCAACGTCCTGACTTTC.

The chain links TRBV12-5 to TRBJ1-1, with unresolved D. Trimming took 0 bases from V and 4 from J, leaving 9 bases between them. Germline CDR1 LGHNT, CDR2 FRNRAP. CDR3 length: 14 amino acids. The CDR3 sequence: CASGLVAKSTEAFF. The CDR3 DNA is TGTGCTAGTGGTTTGGTAGCGAAAAGCACTGAAGCTTTCTTT.

The chain is built from TRBV5-1 and TRBJ2-1; 8 positions match TRBD2. The trim removed 3 bases at V and 2 bases at J, leaving 16 bases unmatched. The CDR3 is 19 amino acids. Germline V gene lookup returns CDR1 SGHRS and CDR2 YFSETQ. The CDR3 DNA follows: TGCGCCAGCAGCTCGCTATTTATGGCCGGGAGGGCCGCCTACAATGAGCAGTTCTTC. Protein sequence: CASSSLFMAGRAAYNEQFF.

This chain uses TRBV11-2 with TRBJ2-1; 11 nucleotides line up with TRBD1. The junction had 7 bases not matched to a gene; V was cut back by 4 bases and J by 8 bases. The CDR3 sequence is 15 residues long. Germline lookup yields CDR1 SGHAT and CDR2 FQNNGV. The chain's CDR3 is CASSSGQGARDEQFF. The CDR3 DNA is TGTGCCAGCAGCTCAGGACAGGGGGCGAGGGATGAGCAGTTCTTC.

The chain uses TRBV11-2 and TRBJ2-1; 8 bases match TRBD2. This CDR3 has 17 amino acids. With 5 bases clipped from V and 5 bases from J, the junction kept 14 bases outside the gene matches. Germline V gene data show CDR1 as SGHAT and CDR2 as FQNNGV. CDR3: CASSPRSKTSEDNEQFF. Written as DNA, the CDR3 is TGTGCCAGCAGCCCCCGCTCGAAGACTAGCGAAGACAATGAGCAGTTCTTC.

The chain has TRBV6-6 and TRBJ2-7, with 7 bases matching TRBD1. With 6 bases clipped from V and 4 bases from J, the junction kept 3 bases outside the gene matches. The CDR3 sequence is 12 residues long. Germline lookup yields CDR1 MNHNY and CDR2 SVGAGI (reference sequence). The CDR3 region is CASSQGVYEQYF. The DNA of the CDR3 is TGTGCCAGCAGCCAGGGGGTTTACGAGCAGTACTTC.

This chain joins TRBV30 and TRBJ2-3, with 8 bases fitting TRBD2. V was pared by 4 bases and J by 5 bases, with 8 bases of the junction left unmatched. The CDR3 runs 14 residues. Germline V gives CDR1 GTSNPN, CDR2 SVGIG (reference sequence). The CDR3 coding sequence is TGTGCCTGGACGCGTAGCGGGAACATAGATACGCAGTATTTT. It encodes CAWTRSGNIDTQYF.

This clone has just one count. This chain links TRBV5-4 with TRBJ2-3, with TRBD2 matching 11 bases. Germline CDR1 is SGHNT and CDR2 is YYREEE (reference sequence). V gave up 4 bases and J gave up 2 bases; unmatched junction bases: 6. CDR3 length: 16 amino acids. CDR3 loop: CASSTTGLAATDTQYF. CDR3 nucleotides: TGTGCCAGCAGCACGACGGGACTAGCGGCCACAGATACGCAGTATTTT.

The rearrangement joins TRBV7-8 to TRBJ2-3; no clear D. This CDR3 contains 14 residues. V lost 2 bases, J lost 2 bases, and 8 bases lay in between. Germline V gene data show CDR1 as SGHVS and CDR2 as FQNEAQ. CDR3 region: CASSLSGDTDTQYF. The CDR3 region has the DNA TGTGCCAGCAGCTTATCCGGAGACACAGATACGCAGTATTTT.

The chain carries TRBV18 and TRBJ1-4; D is unresolved. Germline V gene lookup returns CDR1 KGHSH and CDR2 LQKENI. Trimming took off 5 bases at V and 0 bases at J, with 10 bases between the two ends. The length of the CDR3 is 15 residues. The chain's CDR3 is CASSVTVATNEKLFF. CDR3 bases: TGTGCCAGCTCAGTTACGGTTGCAACTAATGAAAAACTGTTTTTT.